A single TCR beta chain is shown here with its context. This record belongs to a study of technical replicates of blood from a few donors. The CDR3 is 15 amino acids. Germline CDR1 reads SGHRS; CDR2 reads YFSETQ. V shed 1 base and J shed 3 bases, with 13 bases lying between them. Using immunoSEQ multiplex PCR, the repertoire was profiled, and TCRdb retains in-frame clones only, with some absent. The repertoire holds about 59,000 clones, with around 97% as singletons. The V and J genes are TRBV5-1 and TRBJ1-1, with D perhaps TRBD1 (6 bases). Sequencing was performed on T cells isolated from PBMCs. The receptor comes from a human donor in good health. This CDR3 reads CASSLNGGLDTEAFF. The CDR3 nucleotides read TGCGCCAGCAGCTTGAATGGGGGCTTGGACACTGAAGCTTTCTTT.